The source of this T cell receptor beta chain is a study of T-cell reconstitution after alpha-beta-depleted transplantation in children. The study, taken as a whole, reports: T-cell counts and diversity were attributed mostly to newly produced T cells one year after transplant.

This CDR3 is built from 15 residues. The J segment lost 2 bases and the V segment lost 6 bases, leaving 5 bases of the junction unmatched. Preparation of the TCRbeta library was carried out with unique molecular identifiers. TCRdb re-analysed the PCR reads in MiXCR, keeping a single row per CDR3 protein. Among approximately 800,000 distinct CDR3 sequences listed, roughly 15% were seen once. With regard to this clonotype: The antigen is unknown.

The chain combines TRBV12-3 or TRBV12-4 with TRBJ2-1, with 9 bases matching TRBD1. The sample in question was PBMCs, mostly from graft donor cells, obtained 360 days after TCRalphabeta/CD19-depleted stem cell transplant. This TCR derives from a male patient younger than 18 who had a stem cell transplant for acute lymphoblastic leukemia, so the T cells may come from the graft donor. CDR3 sequence (DNA): TGTGCCAGCAGGTTTAGACAGGGGGCCTACAATGAGCAGTTCTTC. Translated: CASRFRQGAYNEQFF.